Presented here are 28 T cell receptor beta chains from one specimen sequenced in a study of T cell responses to AZD1222 COVID-19 vaccine. TCRdb keeps only in-frame clones here, not all; method: immunoSEQ multiplex PCR. The sample consists of about 140,000 clones, approximately 90% of them appearing once. Specimen: peripheral blood, collected on day 0 of AZD1222 vaccination. The source is an adult in good health.

The genes are TRBV15 and TRBJ1-2; D is ambiguous. The CDR3 sequence is 14 residues long. Germline-derived CDR1 and CDR2 are LNHNV and YYDKDF (reference sequence). V was trimmed by 0 bases and J by 6 bases, leaving 11 bases between them. CDR3 coding DNA: TGTGCCACCAGCAGAGAACTTATTGGGGATGGCTACACCTTC. Protein product: CATSRELIGDGYTF.

This clone was observed a handful of times. V and J are TRBV7-3 and TRBJ2-2; D unclear. The germline gives CDR1 SGHTA, CDR2 FQGTGA. V was cut by 10 bases and J by 8 bases, with 8 bases left in between. The CDR3 runs 10 residues. For the CDR3, the DNA is TGTGCCACCCTTTGGGGGGAGCTGTTTTTT. This sequence encodes CATLWGELFF. The full variable domain, with the rest looked up from reference TRBV7-3 and TRBJ2-2, is GAGVSQTPSNKVTEKGKYVELRCDPISGHTALYWYRQSLGQGPEFLIYFQGTGAADDSGLPNDRFFAVRPEGSVSTLKIQRTERGDSAVYLCATLWGELFFGEGSRLTVL.

This chain uses TRBV27 with TRBJ2-2; D possibly corresponds to TRBD1 (6 bases). The germline V gene encodes CDR1 MNHEY and CDR2 SMNVEV (reference sequence). The CDR3 contains 13 residues. The CDR3 loop reads CATRGTGTGELFF. The CDR3 bases are TGTGCGACCAGGGGTACGGGCACCGGGGAGCTGTTTTTT.

Written as DNA, the CDR3 is TGCGCCAGCAGCTTGATGCCGGGGGCCACCGCGAGGGAGCTGTTTTTT. Residues: CASSLMPGATARELFF. The J gene is TRBJ2-2, the V gene TRBV5-1, with D perhaps being TRBD1 or TRBD2 (6 bases each). The CDR3 is made up of 16 amino acids. Germline values: CDR1 SGHRS, CDR2 YFSETQ. V was shortened by 1 base and J by 9 bases, with 19 bases between the two germline ends.

The chain has TRBV10-3 and TRBJ2-7, with TRBD1 matching 10 bases. The CDR3 extends over 12 amino acids. J gave up 5 bases and V 9 bases, and 4 bases lay outside the gene matches. Germline V gene data show CDR1 as ENHRY and CDR2 as SYGVKD. The CDR3 here is CAMGTGDHEQYF. DNA of the CDR3: TGTGCCATGGGGACAGGGGACCACGAGCAGTACTTC.

Concerning this clone: Other DNA sequences within the sample encode an identical CDR3. This sequence joins TRBV6-5 and TRBJ1-6, with D possibly being TRBD1 (5 bases). The V end was cut by 3 bases, the J end by 7 bases, with 10 bases between. Germline CDR1 MNHEY, CDR2 SVGAGI. The CDR3 totals 14 residues. CDR3 residues: CASSYLQGNSPLHF. CDR3 nucleotide sequence: TGTGCCAGCAGTTATCTTCAGGGCAATTCACCCCTCCACTTT.

The V and J genes are TRBV7-2 and TRBJ2-7; D might be TRBD1 (6 bases). Germline loops: CDR1 SGHTA, CDR2 FQGNSA. This CDR3 is built from 14 residues. The ends were cut back, 4 bases at V and 0 bases at J, with 10 bases in the middle. The CDR3 here is CASSSDRFSYEQYF. The CDR3 DNA reads TGTGCCAGCAGCTCAGACAGGTTCTCCTACGAGCAGTACTTC.

The J gene is TRBJ2-2, the V gene TRBV7-2; the D is unclear. CDR3 length: 14 residues. Germline lookup yields CDR1 SGHTA and CDR2 FQGNSA. Trimming took 1 base from V and 6 from J, leaving 9 bases between them. The CDR3 nucleotides are TGTGCCAGCAGCTTAGGGGGAAGGGCCGGGGAGCTGTTTTTT. Translated, it gives CASSLGGRAGELFF.

This chain joins TRBV5-5 and TRBJ1-4; 9 bases align to TRBD1. J gave up 0 bases and V 5 bases, and 11 bases lay outside the gene matches. The CDR3 extends over 18 amino acids. CDR1 and CDR2 (germline): SGHKS, YYEKEE (reference sequence). CDR3 loop: CASSLPPGTGPTNEKLFF. As DNA, the CDR3 is TGTGCCAGCAGTCTCCCTCCCGGGACAGGGCCAACTAATGAAAAACTGTTTTTT.

The V and J genes are TRBV5-1 and TRBJ1-1, with a possible D match to TRBD1 (5 bases). Trimming cost V 0 bases and J 4 bases, with 13 bases left between them. Germline-derived CDR1 and CDR2 are SGHRS and YFSETQ. This CDR3 spans 15 amino acids. The CDR3 coding sequence is TGCGCCAGCAGCTTGGTCGGGACCCTCACCACTGAAGCTTTCTTT. It encodes CASSLVGTLTTEAFF. Looking up the rest from reference TRBV5-1 and TRBJ1-1 gives the full variable domain: KAGVTQTPRYLIKTRGQQVTLSCSPISGHRSVSWYQQTPGQGLQFLFEYFSETQRNKGNFPGRFSGRQFSNSRSEMNVSTLELGDSALYLCASSLVGTLTTEAFFGQGTRLTVV.

The rearrangement links TRBV7-8 to TRBJ2-1; D gene unclear. There are 15 residues in the CDR3. CDR1 SGHVS and CDR2 FQNEAQ come from the germline V gene. V lost 1 base and J lost 3, with 10 bases in between. For the CDR3, the DNA is TGTGCCAGCAGCTTAGACGGGCCCCTCTACAATGAGCAGTTCTTC. Amino acid sequence: CASSLDGPLYNEQFF.

The rearrangement links TRBV19 to TRBJ2-5; 11 positions match TRBD1. Germline CDR1 and CDR2: LNHDA and SQIVND (reference sequence). V was clipped by 4 bases and J by 3 bases; unmatched bases: 7. The CDR3 has 16 amino acids. The CDR3 coding sequence is TGTGCCAGTAGTACAAGGACAGGGGGCATGGAAGAGACCCAGTACTTC. It yields the protein CASSTRTGGMEETQYF.

The CDR3 reads CAWGKGELGEKLFF. The CDR3 DNA sequence: TGTGCCTGGGGAAAGGGTGAGCTAGGGGAAAAACTGTTTTTT. The chain has TRBV30 and TRBJ1-4, with D hard to call. V lost 5 bases and J lost 8, with 18 bases in between. The CDR3 totals 14 residues. Germline loops: CDR1 GTSNPN, CDR2 SVGIG (reference sequence). Supplemented by reference TRBV30 and TRBJ1-4, the full variable domain reads SQTIHQWPATLVQPVGSPLSLECTVEGTSNPNLYWYRQAAGRGLQLLFYSVGIGQISSEVPQNLSASRPQDRQFILSSKKLLLSDSGFYLCAWGKGELGEKLFFGSGTQLSVL.

J is TRBJ2-7 and V is TRBV7-2; D perhaps matches TRBD1 (6 bases). The V gene's germline CDR1 is SGHTA and CDR2 FQGNSA. This CDR3 is 14 amino acids long. The V end was cut by 5 bases, the J end by 3 bases, with 14 bases between. The CDR3 reads CASSTGPDSYEQYF. CDR3 sequence (DNA): TGTGCCAGCAGCACAGGGCCAGACAGCTACGAGCAGTACTTC.

The V call is TRBV11-3, the J call TRBJ1-2; 9 positions agree with TRBD1. Looked up from germline, CDR1 is SGHNT and CDR2 is YENEEA. The CDR3 totals 14 residues. Trimming cost V 4 bases and J 4 bases; bases outside gene matches: 4. CDR3 in DNA: TGTGCCAGCAGCTCCCTGACAGGGGGCTATGGCTACACCTTC. Protein: CASSSLTGGYGYTF.

CDR3 in amino acids: CASSFVMGTKGSNEQFF. The CDR3, as DNA: TGTGCCAGCAGTTTTGTCATGGGGACCAAAGGATCCAATGAGCAGTTCTTC. The gene calls are TRBV27 and TRBJ2-1; TRBD1 or TRBD2 may be the D gene (5 bases each). The germline CDR1 and CDR2 sequences are MNHEY and SMNVEV (reference sequence). The CDR3 has 17 residues. Trimming removed 3 bases from V and 6 bases from J, with 21 bases in between.

The gene calls are TRBV14 and TRBJ2-3; 14 bases are shared with TRBD2. Germline trimming cut 4 bases from V and 1 base from J; bases unmatched to any gene: 4. This CDR3 is 17 amino acids long. Germline V gene sequence: CDR1 SGHDN, CDR2 FVKESK. The CDR3 here is CASSRLAGGPGTDTQYF. CDR3 coding DNA: TGTGCCAGCAGCCGACTAGCGGGGGGGCCGGGCACAGATACGCAGTATTTT.

This chain uses TRBV3-1 (or the pseudogene TRBV3-2) with TRBJ1-1; D is uncertain. Germline V gene sequence: CDR1 LGHDT, CDR2 YNNKEL (reference sequence). CDR3 length: 14 amino acids. The ends were cut back, 4 bases at V and 4 bases at J, with 13 bases in the middle. The CDR3 nucleotides are TGTGCCAGCAGCCTCAGGACGGGCGTCACTGAAGCTTTCTTT. Its protein product is CASSLRTGVTEAFF.

V gene TRBV21-1 combines with J gene TRBJ2-7; the D call in the table, TRBD1, was not verified against the DNA. TRBV21-1 is deemed a pseudogene. The CDR3 covers 13 residues. This CDR3 reads CASSKPTGFEQYF. In DNA, the CDR3 is TGTGCCAGCAGCAAACCGACAGGGTTCGAGCAGTACTTC.

The J gene is TRBJ2-1, the V gene TRBV7-2; 7 bases agree with TRBD2. Per the germline V gene, CDR1 is SGHTA and CDR2 is FQGNSA. The trim removed 1 base at V and 3 bases at J, leaving 9 bases unmatched. The CDR3 loop spans 17 amino acids. This CDR3 reads CASSLDLFSGYYNEQFF. For the CDR3, the DNA is TGTGCCAGCAGCTTAGATCTCTTTAGCGGGTACTACAATGAGCAGTTCTTC.

The chain employs TRBV4-3 and TRBJ2-1; TRBD2 agrees at 9 bases. V shed 1 base, J shed 2 bases, and the junction held 3 bases outside the gene matches. The CDR3 spans 16 residues. Germline loops: CDR1 LGHNA, CDR2 YSLEER. The CDR3 bases are TGCGCCAGCAGCCAAGTACTAGCGGGCGCCTACAATGAGCAGTTCTTC. Translated: CASSQVLAGAYNEQFF.

The chain links TRBV19 to TRBJ1-6; D unclear. CDR3 length: 13 residues. Germline V CDR1 and CDR2: LNHDA, SQIVND (reference sequence). Trimming removed 6 bases from V and 10 bases from J, with 13 bases in between. CDR3 sequence (DNA): TGTGCCAGTAGGGGCCCGGGTGTATCACCCCTCCACTTT. It specifies CASRGPGVSPLHF.

This clone showed up just once. The chain combines TRBV6-4 with TRBJ1-1; TRBD1 aligns across 8 bases. This CDR3 has 13 residues. CDR1 and CDR2 from the germline V gene are MRHNA and SNTAGT. CDR3 in DNA: TGTAGCGGGGCCAAATACAGGGGGACTGAAGCTTTCTTT. It is translated as CSGAKYRGTEAFF.

The chain joins TRBV4-1 to TRBJ1-1; TRBD1 might be the D (5 bases). V was cut by 0 bases and J by 4 bases, with 15 bases left in between. The V gene's germline CDR1 is MGHRA and CDR2 YSYEKL. CDR3 length equals 16 residues. The CDR3 DNA reads as TGCGCCAGCAGCCAAGAACCCGGGGCAGGGAGCACTGAAGCTTTCTTT. Translating it yields CASSQEPGAGSTEAFF.

This sequence joins TRBV11-3 and TRBJ2-2, with D perhaps matching TRBD2 (5 bases). CDR3 length: 17 amino acids. V lost 0 bases to trimming and J lost 2 bases, with 13 bases between them. In germline, CDR1 is SGHNT, CDR2 YENEEA. CDR3: CASSLDRPPGNTGELFF. For the CDR3, the DNA is TGTGCCAGCAGCTTAGACCGGCCCCCGGGAAACACCGGGGAGCTGTTTTTT.

The V call is TRBV15, the J call TRBJ2-5; D gene ambiguous. This CDR3 has 13 residues. The V end lost 1 base, the J end lost 7 bases, and 10 bases lay between the germline ends. The germline CDR1 and CDR2 sequences are LNHNV and YYDKDF (reference sequence). This CDR3 is CATSRAKVGTQYF. The CDR3 nucleotides are TGTGCCACCAGCAGAGCCAAAGTCGGGACCCAGTACTTC. Full variable domain (outside the CDR3, taken from reference TRBV15 and TRBJ2-5): DAMVIQNPRYQVTQFGKPVTLSCSQTLNHNVMYWYQQKSSQAPKLLFHYYDKDFNNEADTPDNFQSRRPNTSFCFLDIRSPGLGDTAMYLCATSRAKVGTQYFGPGTRLLVL.

J is TRBJ2-1 and V is TRBV5-1; 7 bases agree with TRBD2. CDR1 and CDR2 (germline): SGHRS, YFSETQ. The CDR3 consists of 15 residues. Trimming took 1 base from V and 8 from J; bases not matched to a gene: 9. This CDR3 reads CASSLTWGGIYEQFF. The CDR3 coding sequence is TGCGCCAGCAGCTTGACCTGGGGGGGAATTTATGAGCAGTTCTTC.

The chain uses TRBV5-4 and TRBJ1-1, with TRBD1 identical over 10 bases. Germline CDR1 and CDR2: SGHNT and YYREEE (reference sequence). The length of the CDR3 is 15 residues. The J segment lost 1 base and the V segment lost 5 bases, leaving 5 bases of the junction unmatched. DNA of the CDR3: TGTGCCAGCAGTTGGGACAGGGGTGCGAACACTGAAGCTTTCTTT. Translated, it gives CASSWDRGANTEAFF.